The 8 T cell receptor beta chains listed next were all sequenced from one sample in a study of beta chain features in type 1 diabetes (dated by TCRdb to the late 2010s). Summary of the overall study and its limitations: A moderate but significant shortening of TCRB CDR3 length was observed in type 1 diabetes patients in all four CD4+ subsets.

The library was built by means of the immunoSEQ multiplex PCR assay. The entire amount of isolated RNA was reverse transcribed using the High Capacity cDNA Reverse Transcription Kit, so the sequenced TCRB transcripts were expressed ones. What TCRdb holds here is the immuneACCESS table cut down to in-frame rearrangements. Part of the clones is not present; checked against another copy, under half of the missing clones reflect an unresolved V gene, and the others are unexplained. This sample gives 500,000 to 650,000 clones in total; 9.5% to 15% of them show up just once. The top ten clonotypes cover about 0.11% of the sample. These TCRs are of unknown antigen specificity. The sequenced sample was naive CD4+ T cells from blood. Explained via the paper, the cell subset or site label denotes: true naive CD4+ T cells. Receptor source: a man aged 30 to 45 with type 1 diabetes.

V is TRBV29-1 and J is TRBJ2-3, with 12 bases aligning to TRBD2. Trimming removed 6 bases from V and 5 bases from J; junction bases left unmatched: 9. Germline CDR1 reads SQVTM; CDR2 reads ANQGSEA. The CDR3 is made up of 15 amino acids. The CDR3 bases are TGCAGCGTCCCACGACTAGCGGGGGTCCAAGATACGCAGTATTTT. Residues: CSVPRLAGVQDTQYF.

The V gene is TRBV6-5, the J gene TRBJ2-7, with D perhaps TRBD1 (6 bases). The V gene's germline CDR1 is MNHEY and CDR2 SVGAGI. V dropped 6 bases and J dropped 0 bases, with 9 bases sitting between them. The CDR3 extends over 13 amino acids. This chain's CDR3 is CASREDSSYEQYF. The CDR3 DNA is TGTGCCAGCAGGGAGGACAGCTCCTACGAGCAGTACTTC.

This clone was detected only a few times. The chain has TRBV11-2 and TRBJ2-1; 7 nucleotides align to TRBD2. The CDR3 is 17 amino acids. V was pared by 4 bases and J by 0 bases, with 9 bases of the junction left unmatched. In germline, CDR1 is SGHAT, CDR2 FQNNGV. Here the CDR3 DNA reads TGTGCCAGCAGCTCATTTGGGGGGGTCAGCTCCTACAATGAGCAGTTCTTC. This sequence encodes CASSSFGGVSSYNEQFF.

The rearrangement links TRBV4-3 to TRBJ1-2, with a tentative D call TRBD1 (5 bases). The germline V gene encodes CDR1 LGHNA and CDR2 YSLEER. The CDR3 spans 15 residues. V dropped 0 bases and J dropped 8 bases, with 16 bases sitting between them. Written as DNA, the CDR3 is TGCGCCAGCAGCCAAGATCAGCGGACACCAAGAGGCTACACCTTC. This gives the protein CASSQDQRTPRGYTF.

V is TRBV10-3 and J is TRBJ2-7, with 10 positions matching TRBD1. CDR1 is ENHRY, CDR2 SYGVKD, per germline. V was clipped by 10 bases and J by 2 bases; unmatched bases: 5. CDR3 size: 13 residues. This CDR3 is CATQGTGAYEQYF. The CDR3 coding sequence is TGTGCCACCCAAGGGACAGGGGCCTACGAGCAGTACTTC.

The CDR3 region is CASSSQGADGANVLTF. CDR3 coding DNA: TGTGCCAGCAGTTCGCAGGGGGCGGACGGGGCCAACGTCCTGACTTTC. V is TRBV6-5 and J is TRBJ2-6, with 8 bases lining up with TRBD1. Per germline, CDR1 MNHEY and CDR2 SVGAGI. This CDR3 has 16 amino acids. The V gene end was trimmed by 4 bases and the J gene end by 4 bases; junction bases not matched to a gene: 6.

This clone was seen a few times. Other DNA sequences of this sample code for an identical CDR3. The chain joins TRBV29-1 to TRBJ1-5; D is uncertain. CDR3 length: 12 amino acids. From germline, CDR1 is SQVTM and CDR2 ANQGSEA. V dropped 4 bases and J dropped 4 bases, with 8 bases sitting between them. CDR3 residues: CSVGDVNQPQHF. In nucleotides, the CDR3 is TGCAGCGTTGGAGACGTTAATCAGCCCCAGCATTTT.

This clone turned up a few times. The rearrangement joins TRBV10-3 to TRBJ2-3, with D hard to call. Trimming stripped 10 bases from V and 0 bases from J, with 5 bases between. The CDR3 contains 11 residues. CDR1 is ENHRY and CDR2 is SYGVKD in the germline V gene. DNA for the CDR3: TGTGCCACCGGGAGCACAGATACGCAGTATTTT. Translated: CATGSTDTQYF.